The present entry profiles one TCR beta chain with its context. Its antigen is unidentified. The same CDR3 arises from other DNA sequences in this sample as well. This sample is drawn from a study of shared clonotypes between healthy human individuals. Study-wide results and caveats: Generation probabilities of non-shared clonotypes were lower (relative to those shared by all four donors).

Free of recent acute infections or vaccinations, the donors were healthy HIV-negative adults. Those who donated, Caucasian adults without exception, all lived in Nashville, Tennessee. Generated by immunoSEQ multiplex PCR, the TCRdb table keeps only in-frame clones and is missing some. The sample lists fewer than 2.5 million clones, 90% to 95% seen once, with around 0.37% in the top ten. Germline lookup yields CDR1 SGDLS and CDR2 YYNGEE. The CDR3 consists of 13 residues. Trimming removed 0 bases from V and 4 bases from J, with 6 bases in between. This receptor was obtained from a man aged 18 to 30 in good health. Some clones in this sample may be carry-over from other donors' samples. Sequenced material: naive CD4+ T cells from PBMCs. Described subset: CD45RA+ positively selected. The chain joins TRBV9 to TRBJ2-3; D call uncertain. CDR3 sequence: CASSVGGSDTQYF. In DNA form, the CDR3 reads TGTGCCAGCAGCGTAGGGGGTTCAGATACGCAGTATTTT.